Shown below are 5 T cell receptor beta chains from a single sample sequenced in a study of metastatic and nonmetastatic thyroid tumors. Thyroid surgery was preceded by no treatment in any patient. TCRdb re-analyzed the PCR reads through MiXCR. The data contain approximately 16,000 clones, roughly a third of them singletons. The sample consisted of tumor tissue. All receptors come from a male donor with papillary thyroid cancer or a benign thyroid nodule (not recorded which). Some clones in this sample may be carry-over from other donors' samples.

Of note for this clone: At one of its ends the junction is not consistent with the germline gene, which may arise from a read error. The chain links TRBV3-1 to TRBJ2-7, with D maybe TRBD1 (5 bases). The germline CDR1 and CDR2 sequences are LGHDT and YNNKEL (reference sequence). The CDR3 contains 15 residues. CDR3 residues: CASSQSERGSYQQYF. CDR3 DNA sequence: TGTGCCAGCAGCCAGTCCGAAAGGGGCTCCTACCAGCAGTACTTC.

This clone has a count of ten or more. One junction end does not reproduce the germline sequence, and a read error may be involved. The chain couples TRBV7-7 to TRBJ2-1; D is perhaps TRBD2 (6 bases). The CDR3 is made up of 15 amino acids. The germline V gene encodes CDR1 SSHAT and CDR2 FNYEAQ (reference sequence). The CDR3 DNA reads TGTGCTAGCAGCGGAGGGTTGAGCTCCTACAATGAGCAGTTCTTC. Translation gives CASSGGLSSYNEQFF.

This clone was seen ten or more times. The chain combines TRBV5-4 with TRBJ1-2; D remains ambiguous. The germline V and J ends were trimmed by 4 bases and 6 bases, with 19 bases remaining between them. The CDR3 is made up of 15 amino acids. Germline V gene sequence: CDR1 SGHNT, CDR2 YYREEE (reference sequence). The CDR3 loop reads CASSPRRSSGHGYTF. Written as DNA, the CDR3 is TGTGCCAGCAGCCCGAGGCGCTCATCGGGTCATGGCTACACCTTC. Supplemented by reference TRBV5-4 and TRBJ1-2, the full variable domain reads ETGVTQSPTHLIKTRGQQVTLRCSSQSGHNTVSWYQQALGQGPQFIFQYYREEENGRGNFPPRFSGLQFPNYSSELNVNALELDDSALYLCASSPRRSSGHGYTFGSGTRLTVV.

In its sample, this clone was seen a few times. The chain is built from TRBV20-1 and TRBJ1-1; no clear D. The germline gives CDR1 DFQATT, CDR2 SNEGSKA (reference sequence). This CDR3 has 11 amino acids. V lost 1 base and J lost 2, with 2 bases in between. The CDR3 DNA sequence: TGCAGTGCTAGAGTTAACACTGAAGCTTTCTTT. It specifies CSARVNTEAFF.

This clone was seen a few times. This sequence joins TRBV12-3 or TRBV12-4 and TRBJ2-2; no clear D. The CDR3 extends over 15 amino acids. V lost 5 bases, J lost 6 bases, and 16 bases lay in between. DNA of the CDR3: TGTGCCAGCAGTGAACCGACGCGAACATCCGGGGAGCTGTTTTTT. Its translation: CASSEPTRTSGELFF.